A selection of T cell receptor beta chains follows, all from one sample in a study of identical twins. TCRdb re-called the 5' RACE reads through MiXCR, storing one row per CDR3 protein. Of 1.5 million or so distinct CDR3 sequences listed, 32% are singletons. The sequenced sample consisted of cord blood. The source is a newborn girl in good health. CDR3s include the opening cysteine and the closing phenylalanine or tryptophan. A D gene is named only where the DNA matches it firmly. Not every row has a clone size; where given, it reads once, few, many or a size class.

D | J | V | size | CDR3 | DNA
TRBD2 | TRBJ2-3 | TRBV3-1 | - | CASSQVLAGGSGTQYF | TGTGCCAGCAGCCAAGTACTAGCGGGAGGGTCGGGGACGCAGTATTTT
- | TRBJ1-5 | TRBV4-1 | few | CASSQDPWWGDQPQHF | TGCGCCAGCAGCCAAGATCCGTGGTGGGGAGATCAGCCCCAGCATTTT
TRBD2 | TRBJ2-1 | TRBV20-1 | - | CSARKGPGLAGEQFF | TGCAGTGCTAGAAAAGGACCGGGACTAGCGGGTGAGCAGTTCTTC
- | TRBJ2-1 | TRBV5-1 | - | CASSARGESYNEQFF | TGCGCCAGCAGCGCCCGGGGAGAATCCTACAATGAGCAGTTCTTC
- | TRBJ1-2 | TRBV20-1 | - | CSARLATGKINYGYTF | TGCAGTGCTAGATTGGCGACAGGCAAGATAAACTATGGCTACACCTTC
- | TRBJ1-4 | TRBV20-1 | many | CSARAYFTATNEKLFF | TGCAGTGCTAGAGCCTACTTCACTGCAACTAATGAAAAACTGTTTTTT
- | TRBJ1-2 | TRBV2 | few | CASRGDGSYGYTF | TGTGCCAGCAGGGGGGACGGCTCCTATGGCTACACCTTC
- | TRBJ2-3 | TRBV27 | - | CASSLTEPTDTQYF | TGTGCCAGCAGCCTGACAGAGCCCACAGATACGCAGTATTTT
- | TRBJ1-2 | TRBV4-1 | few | CASSHGQGTRNYGYTF | TGCGCCAGCAGCCATGGGCAGGGTACCCGAAACTATGGCTACACCTTC
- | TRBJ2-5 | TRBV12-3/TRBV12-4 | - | CAGYGYQETQYF | TGTGCGGGTTATGGGTACCAAGAGACCCAGTACTTC
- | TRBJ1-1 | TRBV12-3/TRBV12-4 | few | CASSLGGTMNTEAFF | TGTGCCAGCAGTTTAGGGGGCACGATGAACACTGAAGCTTTCTTT
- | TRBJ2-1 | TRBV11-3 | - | CASSSGPVAPSNEQFF | TGTGCCAGCAGCTCCGGGCCCGTGGCCCCATCCAATGAGCAGTTCTTC
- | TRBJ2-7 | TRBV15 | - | CATSRDWWLDEQYF | TGTGCCACCAGCAGAGATTGGTGGCTCGACGAGCAGTACTTC
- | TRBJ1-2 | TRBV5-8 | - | CASSLTPGEKGYTF | TGTGCCAGCAGCTTGACTCCAGGGGAAAAAGGCTACACCTTC
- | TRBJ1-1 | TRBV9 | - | CASSVEGVGTGAFF | TGTGCCAGCAGCGTAGAAGGGGTAGGCACTGGAGCTTTCTTT
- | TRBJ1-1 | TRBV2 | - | CASSESRRGRAEAFF | TGTGCCAGCAGTGAATCTAGGCGGGGGCGGGCTGAAGCTTTCTTT
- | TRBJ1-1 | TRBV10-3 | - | CAISEKEASNTEAFF | TGTGCCATCAGTGAAAAGGAGGCATCGAACACTGAAGCTTTCTTT
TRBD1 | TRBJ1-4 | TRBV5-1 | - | CASSGGTGKREKLFF | TGCGCCAGCAGCGGGGGGACAGGGAAAAGAGAAAAACTGTTTTTT
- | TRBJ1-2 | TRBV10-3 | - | CAISRIGGGYTF | TGTGCCATCAGTCGGATAGGGGGAGGCTACACCTTC
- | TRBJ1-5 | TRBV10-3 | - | CATSERQSRNQPQHF | TGTGCCACCAGTGAAAGGCAGTCGCGCAATCAGCCCCAGCATTTT
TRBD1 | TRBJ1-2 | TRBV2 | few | CASRPGQGGNYGYTF | TGTGCCAGCAGACCAGGACAGGGGGGTAACTATGGCTACACCTTC
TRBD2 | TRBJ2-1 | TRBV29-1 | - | CSVASGVLEETQFF | TGCAGCGTTGCTAGCGGGGTCCTCGAAGAGACCCAGTTCTTC
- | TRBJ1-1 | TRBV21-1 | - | CASSNGGLTEAFF | TGTGCCAGCAGCAATGGGGGCCTCACTGAAGCTTTCTTT
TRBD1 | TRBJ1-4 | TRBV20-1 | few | CSARVPGTGTEKLFF | TGCAGTGCTAGAGTACCCGGGACAGGGACCGAAAAACTGTTTTTT
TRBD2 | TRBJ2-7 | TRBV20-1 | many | CSALAGSSYEQYF | TGCAGTGCGCTAGCGGGGAGCTCCTACGAGCAGTACTTC
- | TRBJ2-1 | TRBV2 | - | CASSEYWDEQFF | TGTGCCAGCAGTGAATATTGGGATGAGCAGTTCTTC
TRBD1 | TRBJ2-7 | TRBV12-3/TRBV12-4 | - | CASSSSTGTYEQYF | TGTGCCAGCAGTTCCTCGACAGGGACCTACGAGCAGTACTTC
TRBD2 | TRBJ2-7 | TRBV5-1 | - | CASSEHLGDYRYEQYF | TGCGCCAGCAGCGAACACCTGGGGGACTACCGCTACGAGCAGTACTTC
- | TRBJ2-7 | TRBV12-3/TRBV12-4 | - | CAGSWRDPPSYEQYF | TGTGCCGGCAGTTGGCGCGATCCACCATCCTACGAGCAGTACTTC
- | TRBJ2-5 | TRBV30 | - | CAWSVKGGETQYF | TGTGCCTGGAGTGTAAAGGGAGGAGAGACCCAGTACTTC
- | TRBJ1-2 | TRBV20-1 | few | CSAGSGIKGYGYTF | TGCAGTGCGGGTTCAGGGATCAAGGGCTATGGCTACACCTTC
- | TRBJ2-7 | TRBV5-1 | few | CASSLGFDGGEQYF | TGCGCCAGCAGCTTGGGATTTGACGGCGGCGAGCAGTACTTC
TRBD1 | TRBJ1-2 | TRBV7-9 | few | CASSLAQGLGGYTF | TGTGCCAGCAGCTTAGCACAGGGGCTGGGGGGCTACACCTTC